The clone carrying this TCR beta chain was picked up a small number of times. As yet, its antigen is unknown. TCRdb called the RT-PCR reads again in MiXCR, with one record for every CDR3 protein. Of about 530,000 distinct CDR3 sequences listed, 12% are singletons. CDR3 size: 16 residues. V lost 3 bases to trimming and J lost 3 bases; unmatched junction nucleotides: 6. In germline, CDR1 is LGHNA, CDR2 YNFKEQ. This entry belongs to a study of response to subunit inactivated influenza vaccine. Whole-study findings and limits: It was suggested by the authors that few new T cells are recruited by each seasonal influenza vaccination.

The sequences come from PBMCs from blood, collected on the day of vaccination. The rearrangement links TRBV4-2 to TRBJ2-1; 9 bases fit TRBD1. This receptor was obtained from a middle-aged man who received an inactivated influenza vaccine. CDR3 protein: CASSQETGQGYNEQFF. DNA for the CDR3: TGTGCCAGCAGCCAGGAAACGGGACAGGGCTACAATGAGCAGTTCTTC.